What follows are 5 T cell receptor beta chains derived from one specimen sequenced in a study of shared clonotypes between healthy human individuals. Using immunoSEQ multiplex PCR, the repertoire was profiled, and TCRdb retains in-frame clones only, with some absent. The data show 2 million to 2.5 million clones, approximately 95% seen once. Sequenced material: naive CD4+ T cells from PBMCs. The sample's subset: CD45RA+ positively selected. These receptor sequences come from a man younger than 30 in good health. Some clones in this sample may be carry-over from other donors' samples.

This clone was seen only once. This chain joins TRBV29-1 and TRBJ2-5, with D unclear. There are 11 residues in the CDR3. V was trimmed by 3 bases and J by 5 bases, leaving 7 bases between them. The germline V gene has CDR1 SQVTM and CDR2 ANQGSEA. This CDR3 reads CSVDNLETQYF. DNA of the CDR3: TGCAGCGTTGATAACCTGGAGACCCAGTACTTC.

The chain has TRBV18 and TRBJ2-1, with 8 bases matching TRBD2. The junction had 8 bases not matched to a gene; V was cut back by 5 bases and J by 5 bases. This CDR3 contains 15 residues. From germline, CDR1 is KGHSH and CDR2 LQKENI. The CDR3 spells CASSIIAGSNNEQFF. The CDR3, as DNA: TGTGCCAGCTCAATCATAGCGGGAAGCAACAATGAGCAGTTCTTC. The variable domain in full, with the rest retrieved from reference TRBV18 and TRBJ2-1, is NAGVMQNPRHLVRRRGQEARLRCSPMKGHSHVYWYRQLPEEGLKFMVYLQKENIIDESGMPKERFSAEFPKEGPSILRIQQVVRGDSAAYFCASSIIAGSNNEQFFGPGTRLTVL.

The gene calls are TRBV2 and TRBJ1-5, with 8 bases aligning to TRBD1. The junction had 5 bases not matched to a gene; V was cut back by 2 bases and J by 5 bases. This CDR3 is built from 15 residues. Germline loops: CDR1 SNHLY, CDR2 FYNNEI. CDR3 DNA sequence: TGTGCCAGCAGTGAAAACAGGGGGTCGGATCAGCCCCAGCATTTT. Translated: CASSENRGSDQPQHF.

In DNA form, the CDR3 reads TGTGCCAGCAGCAGGACTAGGCGCAATGAGCAGTTCTTC. Translated: CASSRTRRNEQFF. The chain is built from TRBV7-2 and TRBJ2-1; 7 nucleotides align to TRBD2. This CDR3 is 13 amino acids long. V was pared by 5 bases and J by 6 bases, with 4 bases of the junction left unmatched. Per germline, CDR1 SGHTA and CDR2 FQGNSA.

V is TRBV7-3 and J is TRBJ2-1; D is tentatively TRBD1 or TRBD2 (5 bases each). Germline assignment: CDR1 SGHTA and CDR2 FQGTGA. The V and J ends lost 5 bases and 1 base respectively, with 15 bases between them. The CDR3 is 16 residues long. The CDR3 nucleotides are TGTGCCAGCAGCCGCGAGGGGAGCGGATCCTACAATGAGCAGTTCTTC. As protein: CASSREGSGSYNEQFF.